Following are 32 T cell receptor beta chains from one sample sequenced in a study of blood T cells in healthy people across ages. For the second PCR, which ran for about 6 to 11 cycles, a sample-barcoded 5' primer and a J-beta primer mix were used. TCRdb reprocessed the 5' RACE reads via MiXCR and lists one record per CDR3 protein. The sample records around 580,000 distinct CDR3 sequences, 40% to 50% being singletons. Sequences were obtained from blood. The receptors here all came from a man older than 75 in good health.

The chain joins TRBV5-1 to TRBJ2-5; the D gene is possibly TRBD2 (5 bases). The germline V gene encodes CDR1 SGHRS and CDR2 YFSETQ. The V end was cut by 4 bases, the J end by 2 bases, with 9 bases between. This CDR3 has 13 amino acids. CDR3 nucleotide sequence: TGCGCCAGCAGCGCACTAGGACAAGAGACCCAGTACTTC. Its protein is CASSALGQETQYF.

The chain has TRBV2 and TRBJ1-5; TRBD1 might be the D (6 bases). V dropped 3 bases and J dropped 7 bases, with 10 bases sitting between them. The CDR3 loop spans 13 amino acids. Looked up from germline, CDR1 is SNHLY and CDR2 is FYNNEI. This CDR3 is CASSESRGQPQHF. Written as DNA, the CDR3 is TGTGCCAGCAGTGAGAGCAGGGGCCAGCCCCAGCATTTT.

This clonotype was counted between two and nine times. The V call is TRBV21-1, the J call TRBJ2-1; whether TRBD2, the table's D call, matches the DNA was not checked. TRBV21-1 is a listed pseudogene. This CDR3 spans 17 amino acids. The CDR3 coding sequence is TGTGCCAGCAGCAAAAGGGGGTCTAGCGGGAGGGTTAGTGAGCAGTTCTTC. Amino acid sequence: CASSKRGSSGRVSEQFF.

This clonotype was seen a single time. The V call is TRBV28, the J call TRBJ2-1; 10 nucleotides agree with TRBD2. V lost 8 bases and J lost 4; bases outside the gene matches: 11. This CDR3 is built from 16 residues. Germline V lookup: CDR1 MDHEN, CDR2 SYDVKM. The CDR3 DNA follows: TGTGCCAGCTTCCCAGGAGTAGCGGGAGGTTACAATGAGCAGTTCTTC. Amino acid sequence: CASFPGVAGGYNEQFF.

DNA for the CDR3: TGTGCCAGCTCACCATCGAGGGGCATGTTAGGTGAGCAGTACTTC. It specifies CASSPSRGMLGEQYF. The rearrangement uses TRBV18 and TRBJ2-7; D assignment may be TRBD1 or TRBD2 (5 bases each). Germline V lookup: CDR1 KGHSH, CDR2 LQKENI. This CDR3 has 15 amino acids. Deletions cut 2 bases from V and 7 bases from J, with 18 bases between.

The genes are TRBV20-1 and TRBJ1-4, with a weak D call TRBD1 (5 bases). Per the germline V gene, CDR1 is DFQATT and CDR2 is SNEGSKA (reference sequence). The CDR3 sequence is 13 residues long. V lost 6 bases to trimming and J lost 7 bases, with 15 bases between them. DNA of the CDR3: TGCAGTGCACGGGACTCACGGGGTGAAAAACTGTTTTTT. Translated, it gives CSARDSRGEKLFF.

J is TRBJ2-3 and V is TRBV4-1; perhaps TRBD2 as D (7 bases). This CDR3 is built from 15 residues. V gave up 1 base and J gave up 10 bases, with 18 bases separating them. Germline V gene data show CDR1 as MGHRA and CDR2 as YSYEKL. CDR3 sequence (DNA): TGCGCCAGCAGCCAAGTGGGGGTCAGGGGAGGGGCGCAGTATTTT. Its protein is CASSQVGVRGGAQYF.

The J gene is TRBJ2-1, the V gene TRBV6-5, with 9 bases matching TRBD1. Germline V lookup: CDR1 MNHEY, CDR2 SVGAGI. The CDR3 covers 14 residues. Unmatched junction bases numbered 4, after V lost 6 bases and J lost 4 bases. The CDR3 nucleotides are TGTGCCAGCAGGGGGACAGGGAGGTACAATGAGCAGTTCTTC. Translating gives CASRGTGRYNEQFF.

This clonotype was detected a few times. The rearrangement joins TRBV4-1 to TRBJ2-1; D possibly matches TRBD1 or TRBD2 (5 bases each). CDR3 length equals 15 residues. Trimming cost V 1 base and J 1 base, with 8 bases left between them. The V gene's germline CDR1 is MGHRA and CDR2 YSYEKL. The CDR3 spells CASSQVGVSYNEQFF. CDR3 nucleotide sequence: TGCGCCAGCAGCCAAGTGGGGGTGTCCTACAATGAGCAGTTCTTC.

The chain is built from TRBV18 and TRBJ2-7; tentative D call: TRBD1 (5 bases). The CDR3 totals 15 residues. Germline assignment: CDR1 KGHSH and CDR2 LQKENI. Trimming left V 0 bases short and J 3 bases short, with 12 bases between. This CDR3 is CASSPPQGPIYEQYF. CDR3 coding DNA: TGTGCCAGCTCACCACCTCAGGGCCCTATCTACGAGCAGTACTTC.

The gene calls are TRBV27 and TRBJ2-5; 8 nucleotides agree with TRBD1. V dropped 7 bases and J dropped 5; count of bases not matched to a gene: 12. The germline CDR1 and CDR2 sequences are MNHEY and SMNVEV (reference sequence). This CDR3 has 15 amino acids. CDR3 nucleotides: TGTGCCAGCAAACCCGGGACAGGCATTACGGAGACCCAGTACTTC. As protein: CASKPGTGITETQYF.

The chain has TRBV9 and TRBJ1-2, with D possibly being TRBD1 (6 bases). Germline V gene lookup returns CDR1 SGDLS and CDR2 YYNGEE. The length of the CDR3 is 14 residues. The V end lost 4 bases, the J end lost 6 bases, and 16 bases lay between the germline ends. The CDR3 bases are TGTGCCAGCAGCTCCCGAGGGGGGCGGGATGGCTACACCTTC. Its translation is CASSSRGGRDGYTF.

The chain carries TRBV14 and TRBJ2-7, with a possible D match to TRBD2 (5 bases). Between the trimmed V and J ends, which lost 5 bases and 9 bases, there was a span of 26 bases. In germline, CDR1 is SGHDN, CDR2 FVKESK. The CDR3 contains 16 residues. The CDR3 reads CASSATAGRPSVGQYF. DNA for the CDR3: TGTGCCAGCAGCGCCACTGCGGGCAGGCCCTCCGTCGGGCAGTACTTC.

V and J are TRBV28 and TRBJ2-3; 10 bases fit TRBD1. Germline values: CDR1 MDHEN, CDR2 SYDVKM. V was pared by 3 bases and J by 2 bases, with 11 bases of the junction left unmatched. The CDR3 is made up of 18 amino acids. The DNA of the CDR3 is TGTGCCAGCAGTTTGGTTCCTCCCGGGACAGGGGCCACAGATACGCAGTATTTT. It encodes CASSLVPPGTGATDTQYF.

V gene TRBV7-2 combines with J gene TRBJ2-2; a possible D gene is TRBD2 (5 bases). Trimming left V 3 bases short and J 7 bases short, with 9 bases between. Germline V gives CDR1 SGHTA, CDR2 FQGNSA. The CDR3 is 13 amino acids. CDR3 protein: CASSLMEVGELFF. For the CDR3, the DNA is TGTGCCAGCAGCTTGATGGAGGTCGGGGAGCTGTTTTTT. Combining the CDR3 with reference TRBV7-2 and TRBJ2-2 gives the whole variable domain GAGVSQSPSNKVTEKGKDVELRCDPISGHTALYWYRQSLGQGLEFLIYFQGNSAPDKSGLPSDRFSAERTGGSVSTLTIQRTQQEDSAVYLCASSLMEVGELFFGEGSRLTVL.

On this clonotype itself: A junction boundary mismatches the germline segment, possibly from a read error. The chain is built from TRBV6-5 and TRBJ2-1; D might be TRBD2 (6 bases). The germline gives CDR1 MNHEY, CDR2 SVGAGI. The CDR3 has 16 residues. In DNA, the CDR3 is TGTACCAGCAGTTCAGTAACCCGGGAGCCTCCGACTGAGCAGTTCTTC. It is translated as CTSSSVTREPPTEQFF.

This clonotype was picked up a small number of times. V is TRBV20-1 and J is TRBJ1-2; a weak D match, TRBD1 (6 bases). The CDR3 has 13 residues. V shed 2 bases and J shed 4 bases, with 11 bases lying between them. The germline CDR1 and CDR2 sequences are DFQATT and SNEGSKA (reference sequence). This chain's CDR3 is CSARWEQGYGYTF. CDR3 DNA sequence: TGCAGTGCTAGATGGGAACAGGGCTATGGCTACACCTTC.

There are a few counts of this clonotype. The chain links TRBV7-2 to TRBJ2-5; TRBD1 matches at 8 bases. V shed 1 base, J shed 2 bases, and the junction held 3 bases outside the gene matches. The CDR3 sequence is 15 residues long. Germline CDR1 and CDR2: SGHTA and FQGNSA. In DNA form, the CDR3 reads TGTGCCAGCAGCTTAGTCAGGGGGCAACAAGAGACCCAGTACTTC. Its protein product is CASSLVRGQQETQYF.

The chain uses TRBV12-3 or TRBV12-4 and TRBJ1-6; no clear D gene. This CDR3 contains 11 residues. V was cut by 6 bases and J by 14 bases, with 11 bases left in between. The CDR3 loop reads CASSSLSSLHF. CDR3 bases: TGTGCCAGCAGCTCCCTTTCGTCCCTCCACTTT.

The rearrangement uses TRBV25-1 and TRBJ1-4; the D is unclear. Trimming took off 7 bases at V and 8 bases at J, with 14 bases between the two ends. This CDR3 is built from 13 residues. Per the germline V gene, CDR1 is MGHDK and CDR2 is SYGVNS. The CDR3 spells CASTGRDREKLFF. CDR3 bases: TGTGCCAGCACCGGGAGGGATCGCGAAAAACTGTTTTTT.

This clonotype was seen a few times. The chain links TRBV28 to TRBJ2-7, with TRBD2 matching 7 bases. V trimming: 6 bases; J trimming: 5 bases; junction bases outside the gene matches: 1. The length of the CDR3 is 11 residues. The V gene's germline CDR1 is MDHEN and CDR2 SYDVKM. CDR3 amino acids: CASRGGDEQYF. CDR3 DNA: TGTGCCAGCAGGGGAGGGGACGAGCAGTACTTC. The variable domain in full, completed from reference TRBV28 and TRBJ2-7, reads DVKVTQSSRYLVKRTGEKVFLECVQDMDHENMFWYRQDPGLGLRLIYFSYDVKMKEKGDIPEGYSVSREKKERFSLILESASTNQTSMYLCASRGGDEQYFGPGTRLTVT.

This clonotype has only a few counts. The chain combines TRBV5-1 with TRBJ2-5; 9 bases match TRBD1. The CDR3 totals 16 residues. V lost 1 base, J lost 2 bases, and 6 bases stayed unmatched. Germline CDR1 reads SGHRS; CDR2 reads YFSETQ. The CDR3 spells CASSLTGGAGQETQYF. CDR3 nucleotide sequence: TGCGCCAGCAGCTTGACAGGGGGCGCGGGTCAAGAGACCCAGTACTTC.

The rearrangement joins TRBV29-1 to TRBJ1-1; 7 positions agree with TRBD1. In germline, CDR1 is SQVTM, CDR2 ANQGSEA. Trimming removed 3 bases from V and 1 base from J; junction bases left unmatched: 2. This CDR3 is 13 amino acids long. The CDR3 region is CSVEGQTNTEAFF. The CDR3 DNA follows: TGCAGCGTTGAGGGACAGACGAACACTGAAGCTTTCTTT. Full variable domain (missing parts from reference TRBV29-1 and TRBJ1-1): SAVISQKPSRDICQRGTSLTIQCQVDSQVTMMFWYRQQPGQSLTLIATANQGSEATYESGFVIDKFPISRPNLTFSTLTVSNMSPEDSSIYLCSVEGQTNTEAFFGQGTRLTVV.

Turning to this clonotype: Just one base apart from a much larger clone, this may be a read error. The chain is built from TRBV29-1 and TRBJ2-5, with TRBD2 matching 9 bases. The length of the CDR3 is 12 residues. CDR1 SQVTM and CDR2 ANQGSEA come from the germline V gene. Germline trimming cut 5 bases from V and 11 bases from J; bases unmatched to any gene: 9. The CDR3 coding sequence is TGCAGCGTTTACGGTAGCGGGAGTGAGCAGTACTTC. Its translation: CSVYGSGSEQYF.

The chain has TRBV4-2 and TRBJ2-4; D gene unclear. CDR1 is LGHNA, CDR2 YNFKEQ, per germline. This CDR3 contains 11 residues. V was cut by 0 bases and J by 15 bases, with 9 bases left in between. The CDR3: CASSQDLLWYF. The CDR3, as DNA: TGTGCCAGCAGCCAAGATTTATTATGGTACTTC.

The chain carries TRBV7-3 and TRBJ2-7; perhaps D is TRBD1 or TRBD2 (6 bases each). V was trimmed by 1 base and J by 1 base, leaving 11 bases between them. The CDR3 is made up of 15 amino acids. Germline values: CDR1 SGHTA, CDR2 FQGTGA. CDR3 sequence (DNA): TGTGCCAGCAGCTTAAATGGGGGGCAATCCTACGAGCAGTACTTC. This translates into CASSLNGGQSYEQYF.

The chain employs TRBV4-3 and TRBJ2-1, with 7 bases matching TRBD2. Germline V lookup: CDR1 LGHNA, CDR2 YSLEER. Germline trimming cut 6 bases from V and 8 bases from J; bases unmatched to any gene: 16. CDR3 length: 16 residues. CDR3 protein: CASSSRYDGGLDEQFF. The DNA for the CDR3 is TGCGCCAGCAGTTCAAGATACGACGGGGGGTTAGATGAGCAGTTCTTC.

This clonotype was counted a few times. The V gene is TRBV20-1, the J gene TRBJ2-1, with 9 bases matching TRBD1. V gave up 0 bases and J gave up 7 bases; unmatched junction bases: 25. Germline CDR1 reads DFQATT; CDR2 reads SNEGSKA (reference sequence). The CDR3 runs 21 residues. The CDR3 spells CSARDPLESYLPGQGENEQFF. The CDR3 DNA sequence: TGCAGTGCTAGAGATCCCCTAGAAAGCTACTTGCCGGGACAGGGAGAAAATGAGCAGTTCTTC.

The sample holds a few counts of this clonotype. The V call is TRBV9, the J call TRBJ2-1, with TRBD1 matching over 9 bases. From germline, CDR1 is SGDLS and CDR2 YYNGEE. Trimming took 3 bases from V and 5 from J; bases not matched to a gene: 3. The CDR3 contains 14 residues. In DNA form, the CDR3 reads TGTGCCAGCAGCGCTGGGACAGGGAACAATGAGCAGTTCTTC. It translates to CASSAGTGNNEQFF.

The genes are TRBV7-6 and TRBJ2-4; 11 positions agree with TRBD1. With the DNA end fitting TRBJ2-7 better, the J assignment may be wrong. The CDR3 covers 16 residues. Germline loops: CDR1 SGHVS, CDR2 FNYEAQ. The CDR3 DNA reads TGTGCCAGCAGCTTAAGCACCGGGACAGGGGGGAGCGAGCAGTACTTC. As protein: CASSLSTGTGGSEQYF.

The V and J genes are TRBV4-3 and TRBJ2-2; D is ambiguous. Trimming cost V 1 base and J 4 bases, with 10 bases left between them. The CDR3 is made up of 15 amino acids. Germline values: CDR1 LGHNA, CDR2 YSLEER. CDR3 region: CASSQGRTVTGELFF. The CDR3 nucleotides are TGCGCCAGCAGCCAAGGACGCACGGTCACCGGGGAGCTGTTTTTT.

The V gene is TRBV29-1, the J gene TRBJ2-1; D may correspond to TRBD1 or TRBD2 (5 bases each). V dropped 4 bases and J dropped 5 bases, with 12 bases sitting between them. CDR1 and CDR2 (germline): SQVTM, ANQGSEA. The CDR3 extends over 13 amino acids. Written as DNA, the CDR3 is TGCAGCGTTGGAGAGGGACCCCACAATGAGCAGTTCTTC. Translating it yields CSVGEGPHNEQFF.